This TCR beta chain was sequenced during a study of T cell repertoires in cytomegalovirus infection. Germline CDR1 reads SGHVS; CDR2 reads FQNEAQ. Trimming cost V 1 base and J 3 bases, with 13 bases left between them. The CDR3 runs 16 residues. This clonotype was recorded many times. Its cognate antigen is unknown. Each CDR3 protein gets one entry after TCRdb re-called the reads with MiXCR. The data contain 630,000 or so distinct CDR3 sequences, approximately 24% of them singletons. Study observations and caveats: Ex vivo responses were dominated by HLA-C-restricted CMV-specific TCR beta clonotypes. Of the TCR beta families, the public ones yielded a cumulative frequency that identified carriers of CMV plus the relevant HLA.

Sequencing was performed on CD8+ T cells from PBMCs. The rearrangement links TRBV7-8 to TRBJ1-5, with D unclear. The TCR was taken from a human donor in good health (CMV status not recorded). Some clones in this sample may be carry-over from other donors' samples. CDR3 loop: CASSLVASQYNQPQHF. In DNA, the CDR3 is TGTGCCAGCAGCTTAGTCGCCAGTCAGTACAATCAGCCCCAGCATTTT.